Reported below is one T cell receptor beta chain. Its antigen is unknown. This sample's time point: newly diagnosed GD, antithyroid drugs for less than 3 months. RNA from PBMCs was the source of the TCR library. Arm-PCR with iRepertoire HTBI primers amplified the CDR3 regions for these TCR beta libraries. Original data processing: Throughout the samples, researchers identified roughly 60 TRBV and approximately 14 TRBJ segments. TCRdb analysed the multiplex PCR reads with MiXCR anew, one entry per CDR3 protein. The V and J calls and clone size come from TCRdb's table, not from the authors' own analysis. Of a few hundred thousand distinct CDR3 sequences listed, around 16% are singletons. Germline CDR1 MNHNS, CDR2 SASEGT. The V gene end was trimmed by 7 bases and the J gene end by 5 bases; junction bases not matched to a gene: 6. The CDR3 is 13 residues long. The data derive from a study of regulatory T cells in long-lasting Graves disease.

Findings and caveats of the study: Reduced TCR diversity was observed in persistent Graves' patients versus newly diagnosed patients.

The sequencing used peripheral blood mononuclear cells (PBMCs), collected at new diagnosis, from a patient treated with antithyroid drugs. This TCR was recovered from a female donor with Graves disease. The rearrangement uses TRBV6-1 and TRBJ1-2; 8 bases fit TRBD1. The CDR3 bases are TGTGCCAGCACCGCGGGACAGGATTATGGCTACACCTTC. This sequence encodes CASTAGQDYGYTF.